This T cell receptor (beta chain) originates from a study of technical replicates of blood from a handful of donors. The CDR3 is 16 residues long. Germline V gene lookup returns CDR1 PRHDT and CDR2 FYEKMQ (reference sequence). The ends were cut back, 1 base at V and 2 bases at J, with 13 bases in the middle. The repertoire was sequenced with immunoSEQ multiplex PCR; TCRdb's copy has only in-frame clones and lacks some. The sample lists about 67,000 clones, roughly 98% seen once, with over 0.15% in the top ten. Input material: T cells isolated from PBMCs. The chain has TRBV13 and TRBJ2-3, with D possibly being TRBD2 (7 bases). The clonotype originates from a human donor in good health. CDR3 loop: CASSLEGGEFTDTQYF. The CDR3 DNA sequence: TGTGCCAGCAGCTTAGAGGGGGGGGAGTTCACAGATACGCAGTATTTT.